What follows are 15 T cell receptor beta chains derived from one specimen sequenced in a study of monozygotic twins with inflammatory bowel disease. TCRdb reprocessed the 5' RACE reads; each CDR3 protein has one entry and no DNA is given. The listing contains some 99,000 distinct CDR3 sequences. The sample consisted of blood. The source of these receptors is a human donor with ulcerative colitis or Crohn's disease, or a healthy co-twin of an affected twin (not recorded which).

V is TRBV5-1 and J is TRBJ2-2; TCRdb's D gene call, TRBD2, goes unchecked for lack of DNA. This CDR3 contains 14 residues. Germline CDR1 SGHRS, CDR2 YFSETQ. The CDR3 sequence is CASSEGVSTGELFF.

This chain connects TRBV3-1 to TRBJ2-3. Germline V gene sequence: CDR1 LGHDT, CDR2 YNNKEL (reference sequence). The CDR3 contains 16 residues. This chain's CDR3 is CASSQDVTVRTDTQYF.

The chain uses TRBV6-2 or TRBV6-3 and TRBJ2-1. Germline-derived CDR1 and CDR2 are MNHEY and SVGEGT. The CDR3 has 13 amino acids. CDR3 protein: CASSLVSINEQFF.

The J gene is TRBJ2-3, the V gene TRBV12-3 or TRBV12-4; lacking DNA, the TRBD2 call made by TCRdb goes unchecked. The CDR3 is made up of 14 amino acids. The CDR3 region is CASSSDLGADTQYF.

J is TRBJ2-6 and V is TRBV27; the D gene TCRdb calls, TRBD1, cannot be checked with no DNA. Germline CDR1 MNHEY, CDR2 SMNVEV (reference sequence). The CDR3 spans 15 residues. The chain's CDR3 is CASKPGRSGANVLTF.

The chain recombines TRBV27 with TRBJ2-1. This CDR3 region has 15 residues. Looked up from germline, CDR1 is MNHEY and CDR2 is SMNVEV (reference sequence). The CDR3 is CASSVSGISYNEQFF.

This chain connects TRBV20-1 to TRBJ2-7; lacking DNA, the TRBD1 call made by TCRdb goes unchecked. This CDR3 has 16 residues. Per the germline V gene, CDR1 is DFQATT and CDR2 is SNEGSKA (reference sequence). CDR3 protein: CSARDGIPSPLFEQYF.

The chain joins TRBV12-3 or TRBV12-4 to TRBJ2-7; TCRdb's D call, TRBD1, is unchecked because there is no DNA. The CDR3 covers 14 residues. CDR3 residues: CASSLGGPGYEQYF.

The rearrangement links TRBV7-9 to TRBJ2-2. The CDR3 extends over 14 amino acids. Germline V gene lookup returns CDR1 SEHNR and CDR2 FQNEAQ (reference sequence). This CDR3 is CASSPRGLAGELFF.

The chain has TRBV9 and TRBJ1-6. The CDR3 runs 13 residues. Per the germline V gene, CDR1 is SGDLS and CDR2 is YYNGEE. This chain's CDR3 is CASSVGVGSPLHF.

The rearrangement joins TRBV27 to TRBJ2-7; TCRdb designates TRBD1, a call that cannot be tested without DNA. The CDR3 consists of 15 residues. CDR1 is MNHEY and CDR2 is SMNVEV in the germline V gene (reference sequence). CDR3 loop: CASSLYGTGSYEQYF.

V usage is TRBV20-1 and J usage is TRBJ2-7. Germline assignment: CDR1 DFQATT and CDR2 SNEGSKA (reference sequence). The CDR3 contains 14 residues. CDR3 sequence: CSASGRTSKNEQYF.

The genes are TRBV5-6 and TRBJ2-2; TCRdb's D gene call, TRBD1, goes unchecked for lack of DNA. The CDR3 totals 17 residues. Germline CDR1 SGHDT, CDR2 YYEEEE. The CDR3 here is CASSSPLQGANTGELFF.

The chain employs TRBV29-1 and TRBJ1-2; TCRdb lists TRBD1, though no DNA is available to test this call. CDR3 size: 12 residues. The germline V gene has CDR1 SQVTM and CDR2 ANQGSEA. CDR3 region: CSVAPTDYGYTF.

The gene calls are TRBV12-3 or TRBV12-4 and TRBJ2-1. This CDR3 comprises 15 residues. The chain's CDR3 is CASSVRDAVLNEQFF.